This is a list of T cell receptor beta chains from one sample in a study of CD4 and CD8 cells across lung adenocarcinoma regions. Each CDR3 protein gets one entry after TCRdb re-called the PCR reads with MiXCR. The data hold just over 20,000 distinct CDR3 sequences, with roughly half observed a single time. The sample comprised CD8+ T cells from the center of a lung tumor. The receptors were gathered from a female donor with lung adenocarcinoma. The CD4 and CD8 labels of this study may be unreliable. CDR3s include the opening cysteine and the closing phenylalanine or tryptophan. The order of the fields is clone size, V gene, J gene, D gene, CDR3 DNA, CDR3 protein. A D gene is named only where the DNA matches it firmly. Clone size is given for some rows only: seen once, a few or many times, or a class if the clone is expanded.

>many|TRBV6-4|TRBJ2-1|NA
TGTGCCAGCAGACCCGAGGGAGATAATGAGCAGTTCTTC
CASRPEGDNEQFF
>NA|TRBV7-9|TRBJ2-7|NA
TGTGCCAGCAGCCGACACGGGAGCTCCTACGAGCAGTACTTC
CASSRHGSSYEQYF
>once|TRBV5-1|TRBJ2-2|TRBD2
TGCGCCAGCAGCATGACTAGCGGAACCGGGGAGCTGTTTTTT
CASSMTSGTGELFF
>medium-sized|TRBV6-5|TRBJ2-1|TRBD2
TGTGCCAGCAGACGAAATAGCGGGAGCTCCTACAATGAGCAGTTCTTC
CASRRNSGSSYNEQFF
>NA|TRBV19|TRBJ2-7|TRBD1
TGTGCCAGTAGTATTTCCCTTCAGGGGGCGAGAAACGAGCAGTACTTC
CASSISLQGARNEQYF
>few|TRBV27|TRBJ2-7|NA
TGTGCCAGCAGTCCACAGCCGGGCTTAGGCGAGCAGTACTTC
CASSPQPGLGEQYF
>NA|TRBV27|TRBJ2-4|NA
TGCGCCACGAGGCTGCGAGTCAAAAACATTCAGTATTTC
CATRLRVKNIQYF
>medium-sized|TRBV6-1|TRBJ1-1|TRBD1
TGTGCCAGCTCCGAATTCGCAGGGGGTGGGTCTGAAGCTTTCTTT
CASSEFAGGGSEAFF
>NA|TRBV20-1|TRBJ2-3|NA
TGCAGTGCACCGGGACCCGGGACAGATACGCAGTATTTT
CSAPGPGTDTQYF
>NA|TRBV7-2|TRBJ2-7|NA
TGTGCCAGCAACCCCTATCTCACAGAGACGCAGTACTTC
CASNPYLTETQYF
>NA|TRBV6-1|TRBJ2-4|NA
TGTGCCAGCAGTGAAAGGTTTGGGAGCTCCCTTCCGGATGAGCAGTACTTC
CASSERFGSSLPDEQYF
>NA|TRBV6-1|TRBJ2-5|NA
TGTGCCGGGGGGGCCGGGGGCCGTGACCAAGAGACCCAGTACTTC
CAGGAGGRDQETQYF
>NA|TRBV6-1|TRBJ2-3|NA
TGTGCGGGGATATGGTCTTCAGGGCCAGATACGCAGTACTTT
CAGIWSSGPDTQYF
>medium-sized|TRBV6-1|TRBJ2-1|NA
TGTGCCAGCAGTAGATCAGGGAGAGGGGGCAATGAGCAGTTCTTC
CASSRSGRGGNEQFF
>NA|TRBV10-3|TRBJ2-3|NA
TGTGCCATCAGCGTACTAGCTGTGAACACAGGTGAGCAGTATTTT
CAISVLAVNTGEQYF
>NA|TRBV6-1|TRBJ2-1|NA
TGTGCCAGCAGTGAAGTAAGACTAAGGGGGACTGAGCAGTTCTTC
CASSEVRLRGTEQFF
>few|TRBV11-2|TRBJ2-1|NA
TGTGCCAGCAGCTCCTTAGTTATACAGGGCAATGAGCAGTTCTTC
CASSSLVIQGNEQFF
>NA|TRBV9|TRBJ2-1|NA
TGTGCCAGCAACCCCGGGACAAACAATAACAATGAGCAGTTCTTC
CASNPGTNNNNEQFF
>once|TRBV10-3|TRBJ2-5|NA
TGTGCGACCAAGGGGGGCGGAGACCAAGACACCCAGTACTTC
CATKGGGDQDTQYF
>many|TRBV27|TRBJ2-1|NA
TGTGCCAGCAGTCGCCGGGACACTCTAAATGAGCAGTTCTTC
CASSRRDTLNEQFF
>few|TRBV10-1|TRBJ2-2|TRBD2
TGCGCCAGCAGTGATTCGGGAGGGCCTACCGGGGAGCTGTTTTTT
CASSDSGGPTGELFF
>many|TRBV6-1|TRBJ1-6|NA
TGTGCCAGCCGGTTGTCCACAAGTACTTCACCCCTCCACTTT
CASRLSTSTSPLHF
>NA|TRBV11-1|TRBJ2-3|NA
TGTGCCAGCAGGGGGCTCGGGGGAAGGAAGCCAGAGACGCAGTACTTT
CASRGLGGRKPETQYF
>medium-sized|TRBV6-1|TRBJ2-1|TRBD2
TGTGCCAGCAGTGAAGCCGGGACTAGCCTCTACAATGAGCAGTTCTTC
CASSEAGTSLYNEQFF
>few|TRBV4-1|TRBJ2-5|TRBD2
TGCGCCAGCAGCCATGATCCTAGCGGGAGTAAAGAGACCCAGTACTTC
CASSHDPSGSKETQYF
>NA|TRBV29-1|TRBJ1-1|NA
TGCAGCGGTTGGACTGGGAACACTGAAGCTTTCTTT
CSGWTGNTEAFF
>NA|TRBV10-3|TRBJ2-5|TRBD2
TGTGCGGGGATGGGGGGGGGAGACCAAGAGACTCAGTACTTC
CAGMGGGDQETQYF
>NA|TRBV27|TRBJ2-7|TRBD2
TGTTCTGGGACTAGCGGGATTTTAAATATGTACGAGCAGTACTTC
CSGTSGILNMYEQYF
>medium-sized|TRBV6-1|TRBJ2-6|TRBD1
TGTGCCAGCAAGGACAGGGACCTTTCTGGGGCCAACGTCCTGACTTTC
CASKDRDLSGANVLTF
>few|TRBV6-1|TRBJ2-5|NA
TGTGCCAGCATAAGAGCGGCTCAAGAGACCCAGTACTTC
CASIRAAQETQYF
>NA|TRBV27|TRBJ2-3|NA
TGTGCCAGGAGTTTGCGACTCAAAAATACGCAGTACTTT
CARSLRLKNTQYF
>medium-sized|TRBV6-1|TRBJ1-5|NA
TGTGCCAGCAGTGAAGCGCAACCGGCGGGGAATCAGCCCCAGCATTTT
CASSEAQPAGNQPQHF
>NA|TRBV27|TRBJ2-4|NA
TGTGCCACGGGTTTACGAGCCACAAATACGCAGTACTTC
CATGLRATNTQYF
>NA|TRBV6-1|TRBJ2-5|NA
TGTGCCGGGAGTGGTAGGGGCGGAGACCAAGACATCCAGTACTTC
CAGSGRGGDQDIQYF
>few|TRBV6-1|TRBJ2-5|TRBD2
TGTGCCAGCAGTGAACTAGCGGGAGTAGAGACCCAGTACTTC
CASSELAGVETQYF
>NA|TRBV24-1|TRBJ1-1|NA
TGTGCCACCAGGGGAAACATGAACACTGAAGCTTTCTTT
CATRGNMNTEAFF
>NA|TRBV27|TRBJ2-4|TRBD2
TGTGCCAGCGGGGGGTGCGGGGGGCGTGACAAAAAGATTCAGTACTTC
CASGGCGGRDKKIQYF
>once|TRBV6-1|TRBJ2-4|NA
TGTGCCAGGGGACCGAGCGGCACAGACATTCAGTACTTT
CARGPSGTDIQYF
>few|TRBV12-3/TRBV12-4|TRBJ1-1|NA
TGTGCCAGCAGGACGGATAGTACTGAAGCTTTCTTT
CASRTDSTEAFF
>many|TRBV27|TRBJ2-1|NA
TGTGCCAGCAGTTTATCGGGAGCTACTGAGCAGTTCTTC
CASSLSGATEQFF
>NA|TRBV6-1|TRBJ2-3|TRBD2
TGTGCCAGGGGTCTGGGGGGGGGTGGTAAAGATACCCAGTATTTT
CARGLGGGGKDTQYF
>few|TRBV6-2/TRBV6-3|TRBJ2-3|TRBD2
TGTGCCAGCAGTTACGGGCTAGCGGGATACGATACGCAGTATTTT
CASSYGLAGYDTQYF
>NA|TRBV6-8|TRBJ2-5|TRBD1
TGTGCTTGCAGGGGGCTCGGGGGCCGGGACCAAGACACCCAGTACTTC
CACRGLGGRDQDTQYF
>few|TRBV20-1|TRBJ2-5|NA
TGCAGTGCTGATCTGAGGCAAGAGACCCAGTACTTC
CSADLRQETQYF
>few|TRBV7-3|TRBJ1-1|NA
TGTGCCAGCAGCTTAATGGGATGGACTGAAGCTTTCTTT
CASSLMGWTEAFF
>NA|TRBV5-6|TRBJ2-7|NA
TGTGCCAGCAGCTTGGGCAGTTTCCTGTGGCAGTACTTC
CASSLGSFLWQYF
>NA|TRBV10-1|TRBJ2-7|NA
TGCGCCAGCAGGGCGGGGACCGGGACTGAACAGTACTTC
CASRAGTGTEQYF
>NA|TRBV6-1|TRBJ1-2|TRBD1
TGTGCCAGCAGACTGGGACAGAGTAACTATGGCTACACCTTC
CASRLGQSNYGYTF
>NA|TRBV10-1|TRBJ2-7|NA
TGCGGCGGCAAGGGGAGGCAAGACAAAAATACGCAGTACTTC
CGGKGRQDKNTQYF
>NA|TRBV11-3|TRBJ2-3|NA
TGTGCGGGCAGCCGTGGCACAGATACTCAGTATTTT
CAGSRGTDTQYF
>NA|TRBV7-2|TRBJ2-5|NA
TGTGCCAGCAGCTTAGGGCCCTCGGGCGGCCAAGAGACCCAGTACTTC
CASSLGPSGGQETQYF
>many|TRBV11-3|TRBJ2-2|TRBD2
TGTGCCAGCAGCCTAGCGGGAGGCACCGGGGAGCTGTTTTTT
CASSLAGGTGELFF
>NA|TRBV27|TRBJ2-3|NA
TGTGCCAGCAGTACCCGGGGTAGTGGCAAAGAGACCCAGTATTTT
CASSTRGSGKETQYF